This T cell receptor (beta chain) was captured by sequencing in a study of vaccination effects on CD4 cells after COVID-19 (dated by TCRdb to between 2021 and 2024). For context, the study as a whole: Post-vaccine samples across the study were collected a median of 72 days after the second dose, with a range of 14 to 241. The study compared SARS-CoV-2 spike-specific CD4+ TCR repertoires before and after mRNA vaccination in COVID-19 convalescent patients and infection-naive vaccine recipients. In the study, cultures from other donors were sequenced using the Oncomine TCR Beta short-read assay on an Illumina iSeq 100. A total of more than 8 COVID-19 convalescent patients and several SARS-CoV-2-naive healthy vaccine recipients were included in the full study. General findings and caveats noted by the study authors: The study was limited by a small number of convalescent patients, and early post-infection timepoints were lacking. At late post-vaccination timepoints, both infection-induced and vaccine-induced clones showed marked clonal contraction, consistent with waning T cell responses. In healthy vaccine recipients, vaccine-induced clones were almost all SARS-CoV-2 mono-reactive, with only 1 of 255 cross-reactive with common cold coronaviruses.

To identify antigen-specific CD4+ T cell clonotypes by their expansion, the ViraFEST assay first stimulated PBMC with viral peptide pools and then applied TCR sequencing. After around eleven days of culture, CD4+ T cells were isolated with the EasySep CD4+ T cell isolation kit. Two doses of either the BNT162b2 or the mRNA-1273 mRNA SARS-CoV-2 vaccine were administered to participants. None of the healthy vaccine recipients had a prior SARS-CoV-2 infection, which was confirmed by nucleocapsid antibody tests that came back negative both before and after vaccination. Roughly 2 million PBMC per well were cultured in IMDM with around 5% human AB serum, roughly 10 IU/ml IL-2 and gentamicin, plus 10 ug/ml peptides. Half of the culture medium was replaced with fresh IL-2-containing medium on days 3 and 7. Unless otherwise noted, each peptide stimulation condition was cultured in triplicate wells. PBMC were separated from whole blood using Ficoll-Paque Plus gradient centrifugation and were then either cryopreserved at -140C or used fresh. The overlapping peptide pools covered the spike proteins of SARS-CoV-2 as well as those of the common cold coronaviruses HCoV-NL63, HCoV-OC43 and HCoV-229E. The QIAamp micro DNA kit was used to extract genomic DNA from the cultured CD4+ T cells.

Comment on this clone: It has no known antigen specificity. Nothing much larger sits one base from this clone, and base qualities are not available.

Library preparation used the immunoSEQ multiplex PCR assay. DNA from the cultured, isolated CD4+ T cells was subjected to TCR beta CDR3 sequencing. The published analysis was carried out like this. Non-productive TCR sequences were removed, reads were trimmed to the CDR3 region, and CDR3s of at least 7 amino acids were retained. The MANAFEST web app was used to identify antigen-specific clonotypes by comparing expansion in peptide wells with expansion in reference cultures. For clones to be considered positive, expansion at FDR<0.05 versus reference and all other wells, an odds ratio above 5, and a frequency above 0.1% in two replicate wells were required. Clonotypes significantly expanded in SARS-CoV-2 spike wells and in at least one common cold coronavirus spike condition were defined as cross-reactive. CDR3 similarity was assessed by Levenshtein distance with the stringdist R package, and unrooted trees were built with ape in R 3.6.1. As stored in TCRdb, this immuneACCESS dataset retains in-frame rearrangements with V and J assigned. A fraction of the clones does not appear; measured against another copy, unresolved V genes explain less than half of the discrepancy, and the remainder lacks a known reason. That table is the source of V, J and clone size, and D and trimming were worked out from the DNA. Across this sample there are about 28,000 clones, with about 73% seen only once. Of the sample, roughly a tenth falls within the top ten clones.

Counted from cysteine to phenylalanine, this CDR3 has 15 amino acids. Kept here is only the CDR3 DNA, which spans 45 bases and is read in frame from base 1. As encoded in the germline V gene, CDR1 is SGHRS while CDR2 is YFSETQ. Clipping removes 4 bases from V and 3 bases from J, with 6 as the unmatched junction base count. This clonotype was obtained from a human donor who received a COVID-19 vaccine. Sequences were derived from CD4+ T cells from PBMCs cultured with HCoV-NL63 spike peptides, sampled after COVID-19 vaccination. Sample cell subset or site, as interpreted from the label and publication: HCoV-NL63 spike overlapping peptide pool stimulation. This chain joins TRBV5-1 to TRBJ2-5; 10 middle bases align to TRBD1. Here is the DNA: TGCGCCAGCAGCCGACAGGGGGCGATCGAAGAGACCCAGTACTTC. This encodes CASSRQGAIEETQYF. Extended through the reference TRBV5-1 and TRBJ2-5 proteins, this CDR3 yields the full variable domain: KAGVTQTPRYLIKTRGQQVTLSCSPISGHRSVSWYQQTPGQGLQFLFEYFSETQRNKGNFPGRFSGRQFSNSRSEMNVSTLELGDSALYLCASSRQGAIEETQYFGPGTRLLVL.